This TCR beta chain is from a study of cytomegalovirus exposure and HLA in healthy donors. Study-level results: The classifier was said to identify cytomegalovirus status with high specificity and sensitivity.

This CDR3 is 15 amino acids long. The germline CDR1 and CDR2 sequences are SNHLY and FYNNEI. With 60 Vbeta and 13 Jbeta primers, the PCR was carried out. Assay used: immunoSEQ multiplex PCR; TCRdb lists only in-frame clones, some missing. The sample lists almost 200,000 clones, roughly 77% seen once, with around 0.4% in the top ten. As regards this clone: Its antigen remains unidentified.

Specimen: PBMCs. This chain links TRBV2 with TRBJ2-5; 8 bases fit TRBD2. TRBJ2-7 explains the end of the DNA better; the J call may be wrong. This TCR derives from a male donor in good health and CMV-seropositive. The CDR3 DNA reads TGTGCCAGCAGTGTGTCGGGGGGGCCAGTAAACGAGCAGTACTTC. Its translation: CASSVSGGPVNEQYF.